The rows below give T cell receptor beta chains drawn from one sample of a study of T cells in Graves' hyperthyroidism and ophthalmopathy. TCRdb itself ran the multiplex PCR reads through MiXCR, one entry per CDR3 protein. This sample carries 480,000 or so distinct CDR3 sequences, over 35% of them seen once, and the ten largest clones take about 43%. The specimen sequenced was peripheral blood or thyroid tissue (not recorded which). Every receptor here comes from an adult woman with Graves' disease, either hyperthyroidism or ophthalmopathy (not recorded which). Each CDR3 is given with its conserved first and last residue. A D gene is named only where the DNA matches it firmly. Rows give clone size only sometimes, using once, few, many, or a class for an expanded clone.

clone_size: .
j_call: TRBJ2-7
v_call: TRBV10-3
d_call: .
cdr3_aa: CAIRGGLAVSYEQYF
cdr3_nt: TGTGCCATCAGGGGGGGGCTAGCGGTCTCCTACGAGCAGTACTTC

clone_size: .
j_call: TRBJ2-5
v_call: TRBV20-1
d_call: TRBD1
cdr3_aa: CSATPGTGGQETQYF
cdr3_nt: TGCAGTGCTACCCCAGGGACAGGGGGCCAAGAGACCCAGTACTTC

clone_size: .
j_call: TRBJ1-2
v_call: TRBV5-1
d_call: TRBD1
cdr3_aa: CASSQTGTGEHYTF
cdr3_nt: TGCGCCAGCAGCCAGACCGGGACAGGGGAACACTACACCTTC

clone_size: once
j_call: TRBJ2-5
v_call: TRBV2
d_call: .
cdr3_aa: CASSATKGQYF
cdr3_nt: TGTGCCAGCAGTGCGACGAAGGGCCAGTACTTC

clone_size: .
j_call: TRBJ1-6
v_call: TRBV10-3
d_call: .
cdr3_aa: CAISRGESNSPLHF
cdr3_nt: TGTGCCATCAGCAGGGGCGAGTCTAATTCACCCCTCCACTTT

clone_size: .
j_call: TRBJ2-6
v_call: TRBV19
d_call: .
cdr3_aa: CASSIPGSGGANVLTF
cdr3_nt: TGTGCCAGTAGTATTCCAGGATCTGGAGGGGCCAACGTCCTGACTTTC

clone_size: many
j_call: TRBJ1-2
v_call: TRBV7-9
d_call: TRBD1
cdr3_aa: CASSSLTGTGEEAYGYTF
cdr3_nt: TGTGCCAGCAGCTCACTGACCGGGACAGGCGAAGAGGCCTATGGCTACACCTTC

clone_size: .
j_call: TRBJ2-2
v_call: TRBV7-9
d_call: .
cdr3_aa: CASSHTADPNTGELFF
cdr3_nt: TGTGCCAGCAGCCATACAGCGGACCCGAACACCGGGGAGCTGTTTTTT

clone_size: .
j_call: TRBJ1-5
v_call: TRBV28
d_call: .
cdr3_aa: CASSLSRRGVGQPQHF
cdr3_nt: TGTGCCAGCAGTTTAAGTCGTAGGGGGGTTGGTCAGCCCCAGCATTTT

clone_size: .
j_call: TRBJ2-7
v_call: TRBV7-2
d_call: TRBD1
cdr3_aa: CASSIRDRGDEQYF
cdr3_nt: TGTGCCAGCAGCATCCGGGACAGGGGCGACGAGCAGTACTTC

clone_size: few
j_call: TRBJ1-6
v_call: TRBV6-5
d_call: .
cdr3_aa: CASSYVRAGRPLHF
cdr3_nt: TGTGCCAGCAGTTACGTCCGAGCGGGTCGACCCCTCCACTTT

clone_size: few
j_call: TRBJ2-7
v_call: TRBV12-3/TRBV12-4
d_call: .
cdr3_aa: CASSLEDGYEQYF
cdr3_nt: TGTGCCAGCAGTTTAGAAGACGGCTACGAGCAGTACTTC

clone_size: few
j_call: TRBJ1-5
v_call: TRBV6-1
d_call: .
cdr3_aa: CASSGVRDSGNQPQHF
cdr3_nt: TGTGCCAGCAGTGGGGTAAGGGACTCAGGCAATCAGCCCCAGCATTTT

clone_size: few
j_call: TRBJ2-6
v_call: TRBV10-3
d_call: .
cdr3_aa: CAISERGSGANVLTF
cdr3_nt: TGTGCCATCAGTGAGAGGGGCTCTGGGGCCAACGTCCTGACTTTC

clone_size: many
j_call: TRBJ2-7
v_call: TRBV5-4
d_call: TRBD2
cdr3_aa: CATHGGSSYEQYF
cdr3_nt: TGTGCCACCCACGGGGGGAGCTCCTACGAGCAGTACTTC

clone_size: .
j_call: TRBJ1-5
v_call: TRBV12-3/TRBV12-4
d_call: .
cdr3_aa: CASSFGGLLGTQPQHF
cdr3_nt: TGTGCCAGCAGTTTTGGTGGCCTCCTGGGGACTCAGCCCCAGCATTTT

clone_size: .
j_call: TRBJ1-5
v_call: TRBV7-9
d_call: .
cdr3_aa: CASRHGDSNQPQHF
cdr3_nt: TGTGCCAGCAGACACGGAGATAGCAATCAGCCCCAGCATTTT

clone_size: .
j_call: TRBJ2-7
v_call: TRBV7-9
d_call: .
cdr3_aa: CASSSDIDRSSYEQYF
cdr3_nt: TGTGCCAGCAGCTCAGATATCGACAGAAGCTCCTACGAGCAGTACTTC

clone_size: .
j_call: TRBJ2-5
v_call: TRBV6-5
d_call: TRBD2
cdr3_aa: CASSSILAGYQETQYF
cdr3_nt: TGTGCCAGCAGTTCTATACTAGCGGGATACCAAGAGACCCAGTACTTC

clone_size: few
j_call: TRBJ1-6
v_call: TRBV12-3/TRBV12-4
d_call: TRBD1
cdr3_aa: CASSNTGTGINSPLHF
cdr3_nt: TGTGCCAGCAGTAATACCGGGACAGGGATTAATTCACCCCTCCACTTT

clone_size: .
j_call: TRBJ2-3
v_call: TRBV5-4
d_call: .
cdr3_aa: CASSSTPQDTQYF
cdr3_nt: TGTGCCAGCAGCTCCACTCCCCAGGATACGCAGTATTTT

clone_size: many
j_call: TRBJ1-2
v_call: TRBV4-2
d_call: .
cdr3_aa: CASSQEVTVPYGYTF
cdr3_nt: TGTGCCAGCAGCCAAGAAGTGACAGTCCCCTATGGCTACACCTTC

clone_size: many
j_call: TRBJ1-5
v_call: TRBV19
d_call: .
cdr3_aa: CASSILNVNQPQHF
cdr3_nt: TGTGCCAGTAGTATCCTAAACGTGAATCAGCCCCAGCATTTT

clone_size: many
j_call: TRBJ1-5
v_call: TRBV20-1
d_call: .
cdr3_aa: CSAQRGGTDQPQHF
cdr3_nt: TGCAGTGCACAGCGGGGCGGAACGGATCAGCCCCAGCATTTT

clone_size: many
j_call: TRBJ1-2
v_call: TRBV4-1
d_call: .
cdr3_aa: CASNEMGGNYGYTF
cdr3_nt: TGCGCCAGCAATGAGATGGGGGGGAACTATGGCTACACCTTC

clone_size: .
j_call: TRBJ2-5
v_call: TRBV7-2
d_call: .
cdr3_aa: CASSPYQQLGETQYF
cdr3_nt: TGTGCCAGCAGTCCATACCAGCAGCTCGGTGAGACCCAGTACTTC

clone_size: few
j_call: TRBJ1-1
v_call: TRBV27
d_call: .
cdr3_aa: CASSLLWGSGNTEAFF
cdr3_nt: TGTGCCAGCAGTTTATTGTGGGGAAGCGGGAACACTGAAGCTTTCTTT

clone_size: once
j_call: TRBJ2-7
v_call: TRBV12-3/TRBV12-4
d_call: TRBD1
cdr3_aa: CASSNRGGDEQYF
cdr3_nt: TGTGCCAGCAGTAACAGGGGTGGCGACGAGCAGTACTTC

clone_size: many
j_call: TRBJ2-5
v_call: TRBV4-1
d_call: .
cdr3_aa: CASSQGFQGVETQYF
cdr3_nt: TGCGCCAGCAGCCAAGGATTTCAGGGAGTAGAGACCCAGTACTTC

clone_size: .
j_call: TRBJ1-5
v_call: TRBV7-9
d_call: TRBD1
cdr3_aa: CASSSDGDRGSQPQHF
cdr3_nt: TGTGCCAGCAGCTCTGACGGGGACAGGGGGAGCCAGCCCCAGCATTTT